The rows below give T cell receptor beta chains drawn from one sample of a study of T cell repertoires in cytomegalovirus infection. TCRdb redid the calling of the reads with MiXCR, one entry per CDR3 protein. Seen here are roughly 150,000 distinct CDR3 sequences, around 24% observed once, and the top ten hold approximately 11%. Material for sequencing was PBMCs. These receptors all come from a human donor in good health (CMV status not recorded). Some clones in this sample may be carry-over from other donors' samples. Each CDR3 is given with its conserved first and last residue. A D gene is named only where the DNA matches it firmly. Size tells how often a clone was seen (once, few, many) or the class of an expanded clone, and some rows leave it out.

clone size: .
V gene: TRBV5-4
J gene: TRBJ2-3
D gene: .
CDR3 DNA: TGTGCCAGCAGTCGTACAGATGGCACAGATACGCAGTATTTT
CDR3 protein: CASSRTDGTDTQYF

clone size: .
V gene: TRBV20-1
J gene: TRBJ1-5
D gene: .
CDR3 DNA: TGCAGTGGATTTGGGGAGGGCCTAGGGCCCCAGCATTTT
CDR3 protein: CSGFGEGLGPQHF

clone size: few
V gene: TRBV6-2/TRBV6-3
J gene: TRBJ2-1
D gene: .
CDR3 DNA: TGTGCCAGCAGAACCAGAGGCAATGAGCAGTTCTTC
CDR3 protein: CASRTRGNEQFF

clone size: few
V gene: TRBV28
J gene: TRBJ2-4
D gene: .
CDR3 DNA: TGTGCCAGCAGTTCCTTACCTGCCGGACGGAGGTACTTC
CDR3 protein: CASSSLPAGRRYF

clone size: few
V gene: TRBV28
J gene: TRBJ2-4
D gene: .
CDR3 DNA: TGTGCCAGCAGTTTATACACGGGCTCCAAAAACATTCAGTACTTC
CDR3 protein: CASSLYTGSKNIQYF

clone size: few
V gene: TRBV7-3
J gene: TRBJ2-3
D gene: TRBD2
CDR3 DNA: TGTGCCAGCAGTTTCGGGACTAGCGGGGGCACAGATACGCAGTATTTT
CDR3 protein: CASSFGTSGGTDTQYF

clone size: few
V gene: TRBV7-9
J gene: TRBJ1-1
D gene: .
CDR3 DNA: TGTGCCAGCAGCTTAGAAGGGCTCCGATCGGGACCGAACACTGAAGCTTTCTTT
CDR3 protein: CASSLEGLRSGPNTEAFF

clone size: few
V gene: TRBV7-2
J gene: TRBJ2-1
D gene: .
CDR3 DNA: TGTGCCAGCAGCTTCGGGTTTGAGCAGTTCTTC
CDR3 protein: CASSFGFEQFF

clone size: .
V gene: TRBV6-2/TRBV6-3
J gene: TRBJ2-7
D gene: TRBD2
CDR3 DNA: TGTGCCAGCAGTTACGGGACTAGGATCTACGAGCAGTACTTC
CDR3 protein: CASSYGTRIYEQYF

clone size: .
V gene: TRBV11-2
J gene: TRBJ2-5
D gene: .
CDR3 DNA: TGTGCCAGCAGCGGCAAAACGCAGACTAGGGGCGAGACCCAGTACTTC
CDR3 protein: CASSGKTQTRGETQYF

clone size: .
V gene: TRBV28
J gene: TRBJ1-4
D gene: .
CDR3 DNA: TGTGCCAGCAGTTTGTTTCCTCCGCCGAATGAAAAACTGTTTTTT
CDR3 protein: CASSLFPPPNEKLFF

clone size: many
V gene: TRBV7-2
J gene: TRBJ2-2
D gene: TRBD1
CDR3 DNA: TGTGCCAGCAGCCCCCGACAGGGCACCGGGGAGCTGTTTTTT
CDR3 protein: CASSPRQGTGELFF

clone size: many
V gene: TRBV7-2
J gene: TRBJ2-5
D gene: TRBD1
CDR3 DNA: TGTGCCAGCAGCTATAGTCCAGGGGGACAAGAGACCCAGTACTTC
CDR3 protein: CASSYSPGGQETQYF

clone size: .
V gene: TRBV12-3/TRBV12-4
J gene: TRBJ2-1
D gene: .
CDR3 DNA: TGTGCCAGCAGTTTTGGTGAGCAGTTCTTC
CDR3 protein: CASSFGEQFF

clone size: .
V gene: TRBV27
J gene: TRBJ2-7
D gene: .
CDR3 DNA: TGTGCCAGCAGTTTTAGCGCTTCCTACGAGCAGTACTTC
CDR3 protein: CASSFSASYEQYF

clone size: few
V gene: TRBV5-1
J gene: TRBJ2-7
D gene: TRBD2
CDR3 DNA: TGCGCCAGCAGCTTCGGACTAGCAGTCTACGAGCAGTACTTC
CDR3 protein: CASSFGLAVYEQYF

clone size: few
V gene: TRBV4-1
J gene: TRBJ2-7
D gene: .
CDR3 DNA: TGCGCCAGCAGCCAAACCTCCCTTCTTTACGAGCAGTACTTC
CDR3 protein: CASSQTSLLYEQYF

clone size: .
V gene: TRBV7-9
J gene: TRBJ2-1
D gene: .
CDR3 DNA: TGTGCCAGCAGCCCGACCGACGATGAGCAGTTCTTC
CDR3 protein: CASSPTDDEQFF

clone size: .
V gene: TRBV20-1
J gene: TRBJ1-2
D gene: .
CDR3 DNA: TGCAGTGCTGATCCCAAAAGACTGGGCTATATGGGCTACACCTTC
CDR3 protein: CSADPKRLGYMGYTF

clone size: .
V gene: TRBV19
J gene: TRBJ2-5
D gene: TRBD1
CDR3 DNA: TGTGCCAGTAGTATTGACAGGGGGCGCGATCAAGAGACCCAGTACTTC
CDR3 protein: CASSIDRGRDQETQYF

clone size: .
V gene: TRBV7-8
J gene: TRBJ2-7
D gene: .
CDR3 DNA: TGTGCCAGCAGCTTATACGCAATTACTTTGAACTCCTACGAGCAGTACTTC
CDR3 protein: CASSLYAITLNSYEQYF

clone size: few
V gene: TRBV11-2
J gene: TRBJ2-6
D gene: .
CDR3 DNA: TGTGCCAGCAGACCCAACGGGGCGAAGAACTCTGGGGCCAACGTCCTGACTTTC
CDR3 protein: CASRPNGAKNSGANVLTF

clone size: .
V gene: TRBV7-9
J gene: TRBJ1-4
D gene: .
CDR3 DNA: TGTGCCAGCAGCTTAGGCCCTAAGCTGTTTTTT
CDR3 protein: CASSLGPKLFF

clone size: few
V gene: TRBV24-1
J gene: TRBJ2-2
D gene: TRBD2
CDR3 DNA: TGTGCCACCAGTGACTCCGGGACTAGCGTCCGGGAGCTGTTTTTT
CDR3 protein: CATSDSGTSVRELFF

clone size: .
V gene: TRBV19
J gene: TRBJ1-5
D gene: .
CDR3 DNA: TGTGCCAGTAGTATCCCAGGGAATTTACAGCCCCAGCATTTT
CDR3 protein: CASSIPGNLQPQHF

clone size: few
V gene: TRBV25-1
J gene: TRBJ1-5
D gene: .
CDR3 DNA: TGTGCCAGCAGTGACGGTTGGCAGCCCCAGCATTTT
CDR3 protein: CASSDGWQPQHF

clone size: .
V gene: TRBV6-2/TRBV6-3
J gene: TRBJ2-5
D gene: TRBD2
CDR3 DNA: TGTGCCAGCAGTGGACTAGCGGGGAACCAAGAGACCCAGTACTTC
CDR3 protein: CASSGLAGNQETQYF

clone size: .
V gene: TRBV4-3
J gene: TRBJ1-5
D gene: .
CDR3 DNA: TGCGCCAGCAGCCAAGATGGCGGTCAGCCCCAGCATTTT
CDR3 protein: CASSQDGGQPQHF

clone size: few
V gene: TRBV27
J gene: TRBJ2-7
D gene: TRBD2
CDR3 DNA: TGTGCCAGCAGTTCGGGGACTAGCGGTACCTACGAGCAGTACTTC
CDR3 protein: CASSSGTSGTYEQYF

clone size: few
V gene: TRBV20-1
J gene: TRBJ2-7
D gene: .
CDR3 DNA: TGCAGTGCTAGGGGGCAGAGCCACGAGCAGTACTTC
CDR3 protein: CSARGQSHEQYF

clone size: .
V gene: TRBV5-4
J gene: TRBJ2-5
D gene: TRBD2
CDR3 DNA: TGTGCCAGCAGCCCCGCCGGGACTAGCGGGAGGGCAGGGGGGGAGACCCAGTACTTC
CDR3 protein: CASSPAGTSGRAGGETQYF

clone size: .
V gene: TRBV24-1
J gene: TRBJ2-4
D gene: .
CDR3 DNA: TGTGCCACCAGTGAGTTTAGGGGGGCCAAAAACATTCAGTACTTC
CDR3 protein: CATSEFRGAKNIQYF

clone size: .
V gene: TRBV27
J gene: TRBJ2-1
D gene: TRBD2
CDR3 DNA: TGTGCCAGCAGAGGGACTAGCGGGGACAATGAGCAGTTCTTC
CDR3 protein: CASRGTSGDNEQFF

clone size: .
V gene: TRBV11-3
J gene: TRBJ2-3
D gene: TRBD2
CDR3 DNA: TGTGCCAGCAGCCAGCGGGGGGCCCTCACAGATACGCAGTATTTT
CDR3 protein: CASSQRGALTDTQYF

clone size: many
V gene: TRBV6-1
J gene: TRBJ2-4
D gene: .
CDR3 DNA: TGTGCCAGCAGTCAGGCCGGGACCGGCATTCAGTACTTC
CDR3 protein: CASSQAGTGIQYF

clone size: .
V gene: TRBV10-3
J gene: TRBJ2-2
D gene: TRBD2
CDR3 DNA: TGTGCCATCAGTGAGCCCAGCGGGGGGGCTGACGGGGAGCTGTTTTTT
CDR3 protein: CAISEPSGGADGELFF

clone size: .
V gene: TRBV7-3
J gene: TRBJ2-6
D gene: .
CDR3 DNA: TGTGCCAGCAGCACCGACGGCTCTGGGGCCAACGTCCTGACTTTC
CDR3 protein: CASSTDGSGANVLTF